The 32 T cell receptor beta chains reported below all come from one sample, sequenced in a study of OX40 agonist ivuxolimab in advanced cancers. Generated by immunoSEQ multiplex PCR, the TCRdb table keeps only in-frame clones and is missing some. The sample lists some 70,000 clones, 86% seen once, with around 2.8% in the top ten. This specimen was CD4+ or CD8+ T cells sorted from blood, taken in a trial of the OX40 agonist ivuxolimab. Receptor source: an adult with an advanced solid tumor such as melanoma, head and neck, liver or kidney cancer.

The V call is TRBV9, the J call TRBJ2-5; 13 bases align to TRBD2. CDR3 length equals 15 residues. Germline CDR1 and CDR2: SGDLS and YYNGEE. Trimming took 2 bases from V and 5 from J; bases not matched to a gene: 3. The CDR3 sequence: CASSVGLAGMETQYF. In DNA form, the CDR3 reads TGTGCCAGCAGCGTGGGACTAGCGGGGATGGAGACCCAGTACTTC.

This clone was recorded a few times. At the DNA level, this CDR3 is encoded by other sequences in the same sample as well. The chain has TRBV6-1 and TRBJ1-5; 7 bases fit TRBD1. Trimming took 5 bases from V and 4 from J; bases not matched to a gene: 2. The germline CDR1 and CDR2 sequences are MNHNS and SASEGT. The CDR3 is 13 amino acids. CDR3 bases: TGTGCCAGCAGTCCGGACAGGAATCAGCCCCAGCATTTT. Residues: CASSPDRNQPQHF.

The J gene is TRBJ1-3, the V gene TRBV28; TRBD1 matches at 7 bases. The length of the CDR3 is 16 residues. The germline gives CDR1 MDHEN, CDR2 SYDVKM. With 2 bases clipped from V and 2 bases from J, the junction kept 6 bases outside the gene matches. CDR3 region: CASSLLRGGTGNTIYF. The CDR3 DNA follows: TGTGCCAGCAGTTTACTTCGAGGGGGCACTGGAAACACCATATATTTT.

V is TRBV10-2 and J is TRBJ1-6, with D perhaps TRBD1 (5 bases). The CDR3 consists of 13 residues. From germline, CDR1 is WSHSY and CDR2 SAAADI. V was pared by 7 bases and J by 8 bases, with 12 bases between. CDR3 DNA sequence: TGCGCCAGCAATGTAAACAGGCATTCACCCCTCCACTTT. It yields the protein CASNVNRHSPLHF.

In nucleotides, the CDR3 is TGTGCCAGTAGTATAAAGTTCGGACTAGCGGGGGAAGAGACCCAGTACTTC. This encodes CASSIKFGLAGEETQYF. This chain connects TRBV19 to TRBJ2-5, with 13 bases matching TRBD2. Germline V gene data show CDR1 as LNHDA and CDR2 as SQIVND (reference sequence). Trimming cost V 2 bases and J 3 bases; bases outside gene matches: 6. The CDR3 length is 17 residues.

The sample holds one count of this clone. The chain couples TRBV7-2 to TRBJ2-3; D perhaps matches TRBD2 (7 bases). The CDR3 is 15 residues long. CDR1 SGHTA and CDR2 FQGNSA come from the germline V gene. Trimming shortened V by 5 bases and J by 2 bases, and 14 bases separated the two germline ends. This CDR3 is CASSPPGGYTDTQYF. CDR3 nucleotides: TGTGCCAGCAGCCCCCCGGGGGGCTACACAGATACGCAGTATTTT.

This chain links TRBV6-5 with TRBJ1-5; 7 bases fit TRBD1. There are 14 residues in the CDR3. V was pared by 6 bases and J by 7 bases, with 9 bases of the junction left unmatched. In germline, CDR1 is MNHEY, CDR2 SVGAGI. The CDR3 reads CASRPTGPGQPQHF. The CDR3 nucleotides are TGTGCCAGCAGACCGACAGGGCCGGGACAGCCCCAGCATTTT.

The CDR3 DNA is TGTGCCAGCAGCCCCCGACAGGGAAGCTCTGGAAACACCATATATTTT. It specifies CASSPRQGSSGNTIYF. V gene TRBV9 combines with J gene TRBJ1-3; 7 bases line up with TRBD1. The V gene end was trimmed by 4 bases and the J gene end by 0 bases; junction bases not matched to a gene: 7. Germline CDR1 reads SGDLS; CDR2 reads YYNGEE. CDR3 length: 16 amino acids.

The chain is built from TRBV18 and TRBJ1-5; no clear D gene. Per the germline V gene, CDR1 is KGHSH and CDR2 is LQKENI. The CDR3 sequence is 13 residues long. Deletions cut 2 bases from V and 4 bases from J, with 6 bases between. CDR3 residues: CASSPAGNQPQHF. The CDR3, as DNA: TGTGCCAGCTCACCAGCGGGGAATCAGCCCCAGCATTTT.

CDR3 bases: TGTGCCAGCAGCTACGGACAGAATGGCTACACCTTC. Its protein is CASSYGQNGYTF. The chain carries TRBV7-9 and TRBJ1-2; maybe TRBD1 (6 bases). The CDR3 runs to 12 residues. Trimming removed 4 bases at V and 6 bases at J, with 9 bases between. Germline V CDR1 and CDR2: SEHNR, FQNEAQ (reference sequence).

The V gene is TRBV5-8, the J gene TRBJ1-2; TRBD1 aligns across 9 bases. Germline V gene lookup returns CDR1 SGHTS and CDR2 YDEGEE. The CDR3 contains 15 residues. V shed 3 bases, J shed 4 bases, and the junction held 7 bases outside the gene matches. In DNA, the CDR3 is TGTGCCAGCAGCTCCGGGACAGGGTATCGCTATGGCTACACCTTC. It specifies CASSSGTGYRYGYTF.

Here the CDR3 DNA reads TGTGCCAGCCTTGGGCCGGGACAGAGGGATTCACCCCTCCACTTT. The encoded protein is CASLGPGQRDSPLHF. The chain employs TRBV2 and TRBJ1-6, with 7 bases fitting TRBD1. This CDR3 region has 15 residues. J was trimmed by 8 bases and V by 8 bases; bases with no gene match: 12. CDR1 and CDR2 (germline): SNHLY, FYNNEI.

The V call is TRBV5-1, the J call TRBJ2-2; possibly TRBD1 or TRBD2 for D (6 bases each). This CDR3 has 15 amino acids. The V and J ends lost 4 bases and 0 bases respectively, with 10 bases between them. The V gene's germline CDR1 is SGHRS and CDR2 YFSETQ. The chain's CDR3 is CASSRGTTNTGELFF. CDR3 nucleotides: TGCGCCAGCAGCCGCGGGACAACGAACACCGGGGAGCTGTTTTTT.

The V and J genes are TRBV9 and TRBJ2-5, with TRBD2 matching over 8 bases. The CDR3 contains 16 residues. V gave up 0 bases and J gave up 4 bases; unmatched junction bases: 8. CDR1 and CDR2 (germline): SGDLS, YYNGEE. The DNA for the CDR3 is TGTGCCAGCAGCGTAGGGATCGGGGGGGTGTCAGAGACCCAGTACTTC. It specifies CASSVGIGGVSETQYF.

This chain connects TRBV28 to TRBJ2-4; D gene ambiguous. The CDR3 loop spans 16 amino acids. The germline CDR1 and CDR2 sequences are MDHEN and SYDVKM. Between the trimmed V and J ends, which lost 3 bases and 0 bases, there was a span of 12 bases. CDR3 nucleotides: TGTGCCAGCAGTTTCGGGCCCACCATAGCCAAAAACATTCAGTACTTC. It encodes CASSFGPTIAKNIQYF.

The J gene is TRBJ2-3, the V gene TRBV10-3, with TRBD2 identical over 9 bases. The CDR3 runs to 17 residues. From germline, CDR1 is ENHRY and CDR2 SYGVKD. V lost 0 bases to trimming and J lost 1 base; unmatched junction nucleotides: 5. The CDR3 spells CAISESTSGVGTDTQYF. DNA of the CDR3: TGTGCCATCAGTGAGTCGACTAGCGGAGTCGGCACAGATACGCAGTATTTT.

The chain uses TRBV10-3 and TRBJ2-2; 10 nucleotides agree with TRBD2. J gave up 9 bases and V 6 bases, and 10 bases lay outside the gene matches. Germline CDR1 is ENHRY and CDR2 is SYGVKD. The length of the CDR3 is 15 residues. The CDR3 DNA sequence: TGTGCCATCAGCCGGCTAGCGGGGGCAAAGAGGGAGCTGTTTTTT. Translating gives CAISRLAGAKRELFF.

The genes are TRBV9 and TRBJ1-4; 8 bases map to TRBD1. Germline V gene data show CDR1 as SGDLS and CDR2 as YYNGEE. The CDR3 runs to 16 residues. The V segment lost 4 bases and the J segment 0 bases; nucleotides outside the gene matches: 5. The CDR3 coding sequence is TGTGCCAGCAGCTCGGACAGGGTTGCAACTAATGAAAAACTGTTTTTT. It specifies CASSSDRVATNEKLFF.

The J gene is TRBJ2-5, the V gene TRBV5-4; D tentatively reads TRBD1 or TRBD2 (5 bases each). Trimming pared 4 bases from V and 1 base from J, leaving 8 bases between. The CDR3 covers 13 residues. Germline CDR1 reads SGHNT; CDR2 reads YYREEE (reference sequence). CDR3 DNA sequence: TGTGCCAGCAGCCCGGGACCCCAAGAGACCCAGTACTTC. This translates into CASSPGPQETQYF.

V is TRBV2 and J is TRBJ2-7; D is possibly TRBD2 (5 bases). The germline CDR1 and CDR2 sequences are SNHLY and FYNNEI. CDR3 length equals 14 residues. The germline V and J ends were trimmed by 6 bases and 5 bases, with 17 bases remaining between them. CDR3 DNA sequence: TGTGCCAGCAGAGCACTAGACGAAGCTCACGAGCAGTACTTC. It yields the protein CASRALDEAHEQYF.

The chain is built from TRBV30 and TRBJ1-1; a possible D gene is TRBD1 (6 bases). V lost 2 bases, J lost 1 base, and 14 bases lay in between. Germline V gives CDR1 GTSNPN, CDR2 SVGIG (reference sequence). The CDR3 consists of 15 residues. In DNA, the CDR3 is TGTGCCTGGAGTCCCCGGGGGGGGCGGAACACTGAAGCTTTCTTT. It codes for CAWSPRGGRNTEAFF. The full variable domain, with the rest looked up from reference TRBV30 and TRBJ1-1, is SQTIHQWPATLVQPVGSPLSLECTVEGTSNPNLYWYRQAAGRGLQLLFYSVGIGQISSEVPQNLSASRPQDRQFILSSKKLLLSDSGFYLCAWSPRGGRNTEAFFGQGTRLTVV.

This clone has just one count. The rearrangement joins TRBV11-3 to TRBJ2-1; tentatively, D is TRBD2 (6 bases). This CDR3 region has 13 residues. V lost 8 bases and J lost 4, with 12 bases in between. Germline V gives CDR1 SGHNT, CDR2 YENEEA. The CDR3 loop is CASGRGGYNEQFF. CDR3 sequence (DNA): TGTGCCAGCGGCCGGGGAGGTTACAATGAGCAGTTCTTC.

The chain couples TRBV4-3 to TRBJ2-2; D may be TRBD1 or TRBD2 (5 bases each). The CDR3 runs to 12 residues. Germline CDR1 LGHNA, CDR2 YSLEER. The V and J ends lost 5 bases and 6 bases respectively, with 7 bases between them. The chain's CDR3 is CASSRDAGELFF. In nucleotides, the CDR3 is TGCGCCAGCAGCAGGGACGCCGGGGAGCTGTTTTTT.

Written as DNA, the CDR3 is TGCGCCAGCAGCTTGGCCGCAGGGGTGGACACCGGGGAGCTGTTTTTT. This translates into CASSLAAGVDTGELFF. The V and J genes are TRBV5-1 and TRBJ2-2; possibly TRBD1 for D (6 bases). With 0 bases removed from V and 3 bases from J, the gap between germline ends came to 12 bases. The germline V gene encodes CDR1 SGHRS and CDR2 YFSETQ. CDR3 size: 16 residues.

The rearrangement links TRBV6-6 to TRBJ2-7, with D unclear. The CDR3 is 12 amino acids. Germline V gene lookup returns CDR1 MNHNY and CDR2 SVGAGI (reference sequence). The V and J ends lost 5 bases and 0 bases respectively, with 5 bases between them. The CDR3 here is CASSPASYEQYF. As DNA, the CDR3 is TGTGCCAGCAGTCCTGCCTCCTACGAGCAGTACTTC.

This clone has more than one count but fewer than ten. This chain joins TRBV2 and TRBJ1-6; weak D call: TRBD1 (5 bases). Germline assignment: CDR1 SNHLY and CDR2 FYNNEI. The length of the CDR3 is 15 residues. Trimming removed 6 bases at V and 10 bases at J, with 19 bases between. The chain's CDR3 is CASRRQSDTFSPLHF. CDR3 coding DNA: TGTGCCAGCAGGAGACAATCGGACACCTTCTCACCCCTCCACTTT.

This clone has just one count. The chain carries TRBV9 and TRBJ2-5; 8 bases agree with TRBD2. The germline CDR1 and CDR2 sequences are SGDLS and YYNGEE. The CDR3 has 15 amino acids. Trimming cost V 3 bases and J 7 bases; bases outside gene matches: 11. In DNA, the CDR3 is TGTGCCAGCAGCGGGACTAGCCTCCAAGGGAGGACCCAGTACTTC. Residues: CASSGTSLQGRTQYF.

This clone was counted between two and nine times. The chain employs TRBV7-9 and TRBJ2-6; D might be TRBD1 or TRBD2, each matching 5 bases. V gave up 5 bases and J gave up 0 bases, with 11 bases separating them. Germline V lookup: CDR1 SEHNR, CDR2 FQNEAQ (reference sequence). There are 16 residues in the CDR3. This CDR3 is CASSLEGYSGANVLTF. The CDR3 DNA reads as TGTGCCAGCAGCCTAGAGGGGTACTCTGGGGCCAACGTCCTGACTTTC.

This clone was detected once. The chain has TRBV4-3 and TRBJ2-3, with 15 nucleotides matching TRBD2. The CDR3 sequence is 20 residues long. The germline V gene has CDR1 LGHNA and CDR2 YSLEER. The V and J ends lost 2 bases and 1 base, in that order; junction bases with no gene match: 10. In DNA form, the CDR3 reads TGCGCCAGCAGCCAACGACAGCGGACTAGCGGGGGGGAGGGCACAGATACGCAGTATTTT. Translating it yields CASSQRQRTSGGEGTDTQYF.

The chain recombines TRBV5-1 with TRBJ1-3; no firm D call. Germline V CDR1 and CDR2: SGHRS, YFSETQ. The CDR3 covers 11 residues. Trimming took off 10 bases at V and 4 bases at J, with 9 bases between the two ends. Here the CDR3 DNA reads TGCGCCCGGGATTTGGGAAACACCATATATTTT. Its protein product is CARDLGNTIYF. Filled out from reference TRBV5-1 and TRBJ1-3, the complete variable domain reads KAGVTQTPRYLIKTRGQQVTLSCSPISGHRSVSWYQQTPGQGLQFLFEYFSETQRNKGNFPGRFSGRQFSNSRSEMNVSTLELGDSALYLCARDLGNTIYFGEGSWLTVV.

This clone was detected once. The rearrangement uses TRBV19 and TRBJ2-7; D possibly matches TRBD1 or TRBD2 (5 bases each). The CDR3 sequence is 13 residues long. Germline values: CDR1 LNHDA, CDR2 SQIVND (reference sequence). V lost 4 bases and J 6 bases, leaving 13 bases between the germline ends. The CDR3 sequence is CASSTHTRGEQYF. Here the CDR3 DNA reads TGTGCCAGTAGTACTCACACTAGGGGCGAGCAGTACTTC.

The chain recombines TRBV5-1 with TRBJ1-1; possibly TRBD1 for D (5 bases). This CDR3 is 16 amino acids long. Germline loops: CDR1 SGHRS, CDR2 YFSETQ. V was clipped by 2 bases and J by 1 base, with 15 bases between them. The CDR3 is CASSFGLGHRNTEAFF. CDR3 in DNA: TGCGCCAGCAGCTTTGGCCTGGGGCACCGGAACACTGAAGCTTTCTTT.